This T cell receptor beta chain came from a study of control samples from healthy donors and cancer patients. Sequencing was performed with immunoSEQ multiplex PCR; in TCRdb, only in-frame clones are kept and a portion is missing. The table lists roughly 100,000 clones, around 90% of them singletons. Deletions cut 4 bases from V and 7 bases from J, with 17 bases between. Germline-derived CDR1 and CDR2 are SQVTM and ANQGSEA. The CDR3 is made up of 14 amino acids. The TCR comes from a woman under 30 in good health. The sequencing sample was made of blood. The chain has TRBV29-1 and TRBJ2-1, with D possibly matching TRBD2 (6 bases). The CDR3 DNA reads TGCAGCGTTGTGGGGGGACCCAAACCGAATGAGCAGTTCTTC. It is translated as CSVVGGPKPNEQFF.